Listed below are T cell receptor beta chains from one sample, sequenced in a study of T cells in Graves' hyperthyroidism and ophthalmopathy. TCRdb reprocessed the multiplex PCR reads via MiXCR and lists one record per CDR3 protein. Counted here are roughly 300,000 distinct CDR3 sequences, 20% to 30% occurring once; the ten biggest clones make up 20% to 30%. Sequenced input: blood. These receptors originate from a man in his forties or fifties with Graves' hyperthyroidism that later progressed to Graves' ophthalmopathy. CDR3s leave out the opening cysteine and the closing phenylalanine or tryptophan.

v_gene	len	j_gene	CDR3aa
TRBV20-1	14	TRBJ1-2	SARGAAGGRIYGYT
TRBV7-2	12	TRBJ2-5	ASSLQGDGETQY
TRBV11-2	14	TRBJ1-1	ASSHTTGGANTEAF
TRBV5-1	12	TRBJ2-4	ASSLSPYGNIQY
TRBV6-1	14	TRBJ1-6	ASSEGIALYNSPLH
TRBV6-1	12	TRBJ1-5	ASSEGQGYQPQH
TRBV11-2	12	TRBJ1-2	ASSLRDAGDGYT
TRBV6-1	12	TRBJ2-3	ASSTATVRDTQY
TRBV11-1	14	TRBJ2-6	ASSLVGGSGANVLT
TRBV7-3	17	TRBJ2-3	ASSNPQITPRTVRDTQY
TRBV27	13	TRBJ2-7	ASSSAGTGTYEQY
TRBV28	10	TRBJ1-5	ASSARRLKGH
TRBV10-3	14	TRBJ1-5	AISDSAQGKGQPQH
TRBV30	11	TRBJ2-5	AWTTGLQETQY
TRBV12-3/TRBV12-4	11	TRBJ1-1	ASSFFGQSEAF
TRBV12-3/TRBV12-4	12	TRBJ2-5	ASSLPLKVETQY
TRBV7-9	11	TRBJ1-1	ASSHTRSFEAF
TRBV11-2	13	TRBJ2-5	ASSASLRAGETQY
TRBV11-2	15	TRBJ2-2	ASSLLGGGLNTGELF
TRBV5-1	11	TRBJ1-1	ASSVTTGTEAF
TRBV19	14	TRBJ2-6	ASTGQGRSGANVLT
TRBV19	14	TRBJ2-7	ASSIPGTVSSYEQY
TRBV3-1	12	TRBJ2-7	ASSQGEEASEQY
TRBV6-5	13	TRBJ2-7	ASSSHGTGGQEQY
TRBV4-2	11	TRBJ2-2	ASSQISSGELF
TRBV10-3	12	TRBJ2-2	AISWSSDTGELF
TRBV11-1	13	TRBJ2-5	ASSPRARGGETQY
TRBV14	15	TRBJ1-3	ASSQEFRGVGGNTIY
TRBV28	11	TRBJ1-5	ASSFPNFQPQH
TRBV11-2	15	TRBJ2-5	ASSLIARQLTQETQY
TRBV15	14	TRBJ2-5	ATSRGSSGRWETQY
TRBV20-1	14	TRBJ1-1	SARDFGQSMNTEAF
TRBV29-1	11	TRBJ2-5	SVDPEGQETQY
TRBV5-1	13	TRBJ2-7	ASSLLGQGAYEQY
TRBV19	13	TRBJ2-2	ASSIQRESTGELF
TRBV27	12	TRBJ1-2	ASSFSGRVYGYT
TRBV6-1	13	TRBJ1-1	ASSQGGQQWTEAF
TRBV6-2/TRBV6-3	14	TRBJ2-5	ASKTLGLTLKETQY
TRBV5-1	14	TRBJ2-7	ASSLGGNLAIHEQY
TRBV11-2	16	TRBJ2-5	ASSSFPRTSGRQETQY
TRBV6-5	11	TRBJ1-1	ASSSQGHTEAF
TRBV7-2	14	TRBJ1-1	ASSLVGRDLNTEAF
TRBV14	13	TRBJ1-1	ASSQERGPGTEAF
TRBV5-5	12	TRBJ2-5	ASSLLANQETQY
TRBV6-1	11	TRBJ1-1	ASSRTTNTEAF
TRBV11-3	13	TRBJ1-1	ASSLGTRANTEAF
TRBV19	13	TRBJ1-5	ASTSGRQINQPQH
TRBV4-2	12	TRBJ1-2	ASSQVPSGYVYT
TRBV19	14	TRBJ2-6	ASSLFGLSGANVLT
TRBV19	13	TRBJ1-5	ASSIATAGVQPQH
TRBV7-9	13	TRBJ1-1	ASSLESASNTEAF
TRBV19	13	TRBJ2-7	ASRRSGRWSYEQY
TRBV29-1	12	TRBJ1-3	SVAQVSSGNTIY
TRBV18	15	TRBJ1-1	ASSRGPFTGENTEAF